Following are 17 T cell receptor beta chains from one sample sequenced in a study of siplizumab effects on memory and regulatory T cells. The protocol was immunoSEQ multiplex PCR, while the TCRdb copy is restricted to in-frame clones and leaves out a portion. The data hold some 100,000 clones, with more than 85% observed a single time. The sequenced sample was CD8+ T cells sorted from blood. The receptor set was obtained from a human donor in good health.

V and J are TRBV10-3 and TRBJ1-2; 7 nucleotides line up with TRBD1. The CDR3 runs 14 residues. CDR1 is ENHRY and CDR2 is SYGVKD in the germline V gene. Trimming removed 0 bases from V and 6 bases from J; junction bases left unmatched: 4. The CDR3: CAISESWQGDGYTF. The CDR3 DNA reads TGTGCCATCAGTGAGTCGTGGCAGGGGGATGGCTACACCTTC.

The chain carries TRBV6-5 and TRBJ1-2; 8 nucleotides align to TRBD1. The CDR3 is 13 amino acids. Germline CDR1 is MNHEY and CDR2 is SVGAGI. V was clipped by 5 bases and J by 5 bases; unmatched bases: 4. The CDR3: CASSLRQGYGYTF. The CDR3 nucleotides read TGTGCCAGCAGTCTGCGACAGGGGTATGGCTACACCTTC.

The chain combines TRBV19 with TRBJ2-1, with a weak D call TRBD2 (6 bases). The germline CDR1 and CDR2 sequences are LNHDA and SQIVND (reference sequence). V was clipped by 5 bases and J by 7 bases, with 12 bases between them. This CDR3 is 13 amino acids long. The CDR3 DNA sequence: TGTGCCAGTAGTGGGGACTTGTATAATGAGCAGTTCTTC. Residues: CASSGDLYNEQFF.

The rearrangement joins TRBV27 to TRBJ1-2; D is ambiguous. This CDR3 has 12 amino acids. Deletions cut 5 bases from V and 7 bases from J, with 11 bases between. CDR1 is MNHEY, CDR2 SMNVEV, per germline (reference sequence). Here the CDR3 reads CASSQDLSGYTF. The DNA of the CDR3 is TGTGCCAGCAGTCAGGACCTTAGTGGCTACACCTTC.

This clone was recorded once. The V call is TRBV11-3, the J call TRBJ1-1; no firm D call. Deletions cut 1 base from V and 5 bases from J, with 8 bases between. The V gene's germline CDR1 is SGHNT and CDR2 YENEEA. The CDR3 length is 13 residues. The CDR3: CASSLGPRTEAFF. DNA of the CDR3: TGTGCCAGCAGCTTAGGGCCCCGTACTGAAGCTTTCTTT.

This clone was counted once. The V and J genes are TRBV27 and TRBJ2-7; TRBD1 is a possible D gene (6 bases). V was pared by 1 base and J by 3 bases, with 13 bases between. The CDR3 spans 15 residues. Looked up from germline, CDR1 is MNHEY and CDR2 is SMNVEV (reference sequence). As DNA, the CDR3 is TGTGCCAGCAGTTTATACAGGGATATTTACTACGAGCAGTACTTC. Translated: CASSLYRDIYYEQYF.

The rearrangement joins TRBV19 to TRBJ2-1; D remains unclear. Between the trimmed V and J ends, which lost 0 bases and 0 bases, there was a span of 9 bases. The CDR3 loop spans 16 amino acids. Looked up from germline, CDR1 is LNHDA and CDR2 is SQIVND (reference sequence). The CDR3 region has the DNA TGTGCCAGTAGTATAGACCTCAGCAGCTCCTACAATGAGCAGTTCTTC. Amino acids: CASSIDLSSSYNEQFF.

The rearrangement links TRBV4-1 to TRBJ2-7, with a possible D match to TRBD1 (6 bases). This CDR3 is built from 16 residues. Per the germline V gene, CDR1 is MGHRA and CDR2 is YSYEKL. V lost 1 base and J lost 0, with 13 bases in between. CDR3 in DNA: TGCGCCAGCAGCCAAGTGCCGGGACAAGGCTCCTACGAGCAGTACTTC. Its protein is CASSQVPGQGSYEQYF.

This chain joins TRBV5-1 and TRBJ2-3, with a possible D match to TRBD2 (6 bases). Trimming removed 0 bases from V and 2 bases from J, with 10 bases in between. This CDR3 has 15 amino acids. Germline V lookup: CDR1 SGHRS, CDR2 YFSETQ. CDR3 amino acids: CASSLGGRDTDTQYF. The CDR3 DNA sequence: TGCGCCAGCAGCTTGGGAGGGCGGGACACAGATACGCAGTATTTT.

The rearrangement uses TRBV5-1 and TRBJ2-5, with a weak D call TRBD1 (5 bases). The J call may be incorrect, as the DNA end agrees better with TRBJ2-7. CDR1 and CDR2 from the germline V gene are SGHRS and YFSETQ. This CDR3 region has 15 residues. CDR3 sequence (DNA): TGCGCCAGCAGCGTAGACAGACACAACTCCTACGAGCAGTACTTC. It translates to CASSVDRHNSYEQYF.

This chain uses TRBV2 with TRBJ1-2; 7 bases agree with TRBD1. The CDR3 runs to 16 residues. Germline V gene sequence: CDR1 SNHLY, CDR2 FYNNEI. J lost 8 bases, V lost 3 bases, and 15 bases had no gene match. In nucleotides, the CDR3 is TGTGCCAGCAGTGAGGTGTTGGCAGGGGGAACTGAAGGCTACACCTTC. Translating gives CASSEVLAGGTEGYTF. The full variable domain, its missing parts supplied by reference TRBV2 and TRBJ1-2, is EPEVTQTPSHQVTQMGQEVILRCVPISNHLYFYWYRQILGQKVEFLVSFYNNEISEKSEIFDDQFSVERPDGSNFTLKIRSTKLEDSAMYFCASSEVLAGGTEGYTFGSGTRLTVV.

The rearrangement joins TRBV5-8 to TRBJ1-1; 7 nucleotides match TRBD1. With V trimmed by 2 bases and J by 5 bases, 9 bases remained unmatched. There are 15 residues in the CDR3. Germline V gene sequence: CDR1 SGHTS, CDR2 YDEGEE. Here the CDR3 reads CASSFVGGGGTEAFF. The CDR3 coding sequence is TGTGCCAGCAGCTTTGTAGGGGGCGGTGGAACTGAAGCTTTCTTT. Variable domain in full (rest from reference TRBV5-8 and TRBJ1-1): EAGVTQSPTHLIKTRGQQATLRCSPISGHTSVYWYQQALGLGLQFLLWYDEGEERNRGNFPPRFSGRQFPNYSSELNVNALELEDSALYLCASSFVGGGGTEAFFGQGTRLTVV.

The genes are TRBV29-1 and TRBJ2-5; 8 bases map to TRBD1. This CDR3 contains 14 residues. Germline V lookup: CDR1 SQVTM, CDR2 ANQGSEA. The V segment lost 7 bases and the J segment 5 bases; nucleotides outside the gene matches: 12. DNA for the CDR3: TGCAGCGGACGGAAGGCAGGGGGCGCGGAGACCCAGTACTTC. Translating gives CSGRKAGGAETQYF.

The rearrangement uses TRBV30 and TRBJ2-2; 8 bases agree with TRBD1. The V gene end was trimmed by 0 bases and the J gene end by 8 bases; junction bases not matched to a gene: 8. Germline values: CDR1 GTSNPN, CDR2 SVGIG (reference sequence). The CDR3 covers 15 residues. The CDR3 region has the DNA TGTGCCTGGAGTGTTCTCCAGGGGGCAGCGGGGGAGCTGTTTTTT. Its protein product is CAWSVLQGAAGELFF.

The V gene is TRBV5-5, the J gene TRBJ2-7, with D possibly being TRBD1 or TRBD2 (5 bases each). In germline, CDR1 is SGHKS, CDR2 YYEKEE (reference sequence). This CDR3 has 14 residues. Trimming stripped 2 bases from V and 2 bases from J, with 11 bases between. The CDR3 DNA is TGTGCCAGCAGCTTAGGCAGGGACCCCTACGAGCAGTACTTC. This sequence encodes CASSLGRDPYEQYF.

In this sample, this clone turned up once. The rearrangement uses TRBV5-6 and TRBJ1-4, with D unresolved. The germline V and J ends were trimmed by 0 bases and 5 bases, with 5 bases remaining between them. The CDR3 totals 13 residues. Germline lookup yields CDR1 SGHDT and CDR2 YYEEEE. Written as DNA, the CDR3 is TGTGCCAGCAGCTTGGGACAAAATGAAAAACTGTTTTTT. This translates into CASSLGQNEKLFF.

The chain couples TRBV4-3 to TRBJ2-7; TRBD1 matches at 9 bases. The length of the CDR3 is 15 residues. V shed 0 bases and J 6 bases; nucleotides not matched to a gene: 6. The V gene's germline CDR1 is LGHNA and CDR2 YSLEER. The CDR3 is CASSQDPDRGPEQYF. The CDR3, as DNA: TGCGCCAGCAGCCAAGACCCGGACAGGGGACCCGAGCAGTACTTC.